These 30 T cell receptor beta chains were sequenced from one sample in a study of cytomegalovirus exposure and HLA in healthy donors. Using immunoSEQ multiplex PCR, the repertoire was profiled, and TCRdb retains in-frame clones only, with some absent. The table has around 71,000 clones, approximately 93% seen once. The sample comprised PBMCs. The receptor set was obtained from a man aged 18 to 29 in good health and CMV-seropositive.

This chain connects TRBV5-4 to TRBJ2-5; tentatively, D is TRBD2 (7 bases). V was trimmed by 7 bases and J by 4 bases, leaving 14 bases between them. Germline V lookup: CDR1 SGHNT, CDR2 YYREEE (reference sequence). CDR3 length: 13 amino acids. CDR3 amino acids: CASRWEGGETQYF. CDR3 DNA sequence: TGTGCCAGCCGCTGGGAGGGGGGAGAGACCCAGTACTTC.

The V call is TRBV6-4, the J call TRBJ2-7, with 9 positions matching TRBD2. The CDR3 sequence is 14 residues long. The V and J ends lost 3 bases and 5 bases, in that order; junction bases with no gene match: 5. The germline CDR1 and CDR2 sequences are MRHNA and SNTAGT. The CDR3 loop reads CASSEGGGADEQYF. Here the CDR3 DNA reads TGTGCCAGCAGTGAGGGCGGGGGGGCCGACGAGCAGTACTTC.

The CDR3 region is CASSLVAGNTEAFF. CDR3 DNA sequence: TGTGCCAGCAGCTTAGTCGCAGGGAACACTGAAGCTTTCTTT. The rearrangement links TRBV11-2 to TRBJ1-1, with unresolved D. This CDR3 comprises 14 residues. V was shortened by 1 base and J by 1 base, with 7 bases between the two germline ends. Germline lookup yields CDR1 SGHAT and CDR2 FQNNGV.

The chain uses TRBV30 and TRBJ2-2; D may be TRBD1 (6 bases). The V and J ends lost 4 bases and 5 bases respectively, with 14 bases between them. The CDR3 loop spans 14 amino acids. From germline, CDR1 is GTSNPN and CDR2 SVGIG (reference sequence). The CDR3 protein is CAWTQGLRTGELFF. CDR3 sequence (DNA): TGTGCCTGGACGCAGGGGTTGCGGACCGGGGAGCTGTTTTTT.

The gene calls are TRBV7-8 and TRBJ1-3; TRBD1 aligns across 11 bases. This CDR3 spans 16 amino acids. V dropped 5 bases and J dropped 4; count of bases not matched to a gene: 7. Looked up from germline, CDR1 is SGHVS and CDR2 is FQNEAQ. In DNA form, the CDR3 reads TGTGCCAGCAGCCCCCAGGACAGGGGGCCCGGAAACACCATATATTTT. This gives the protein CASSPQDRGPGNTIYF.

The chain couples TRBV27 to TRBJ2-7; D is unclear. V was trimmed by 5 bases and J by 5 bases, leaving 13 bases between them. CDR1 MNHEY and CDR2 SMNVEV come from the germline V gene (reference sequence). CDR3 length: 13 residues. CDR3 bases: TGTGCCAGCAGTCTCCGTTTAGTAGACGAGCAGTACTTC. Protein product: CASSLRLVDEQYF.

The CDR3 loop reads CASSLGTVAKNIQYF. In DNA, the CDR3 is TGTGCCAGCAGCTTGGGGACTGTAGCCAAAAACATTCAGTACTTC. The chain carries TRBV13 and TRBJ2-4; perhaps TRBD2 as D (6 bases). The CDR3 covers 15 residues. Trimming removed 3 bases from V and 0 bases from J, with 9 bases in between. In germline, CDR1 is PRHDT, CDR2 FYEKMQ (reference sequence).

The chain combines TRBV6-1 with TRBJ2-3, with 11 bases fitting TRBD2. V gave up 6 bases and J gave up 6 bases; unmatched junction bases: 8. CDR3 length: 15 amino acids. Germline lookup yields CDR1 MNHNS and CDR2 SASEGT. The CDR3 DNA reads TGTGCCAGCAGGGGTACTAGCGGGGGTTGGGATACGCAGTATTTT. Translating gives CASRGTSGGWDTQYF.

The chain is built from TRBV27 and TRBJ1-1, with D uncertain. This CDR3 contains 15 residues. V dropped 7 bases and J dropped 6 bases, with 21 bases sitting between them. Per germline, CDR1 MNHEY and CDR2 SMNVEV (reference sequence). The CDR3 is CASTSRAAGSSEAFF. CDR3 nucleotide sequence: TGTGCCAGCACCTCCCGAGCGGCGGGCAGCTCTGAAGCTTTCTTT.

V and J are TRBV10-3 and TRBJ2-7; 14 nucleotides match TRBD2. The V gene end was trimmed by 6 bases and the J gene end by 4 bases; junction bases not matched to a gene: 14. The germline gives CDR1 ENHRY, CDR2 SYGVKD. This CDR3 has 18 residues. The CDR3 DNA follows: TGTGCCATCAGAAGAGGACTAGCGGGGGGCTTCGTCGGGTACGAGCAGTACTTC. This translates into CAIRRGLAGGFVGYEQYF.

The chain has TRBV7-2 and TRBJ1-2, with TRBD1 identical over 9 bases. Germline CDR1 is SGHTA and CDR2 is FQGNSA. The CDR3 contains 14 residues. Trimming removed 6 bases from V and 1 base from J; junction bases left unmatched: 3. As DNA, the CDR3 is TGTGCCAGCAGAGGACAGGGGATTAACTATGGCTACACCTTC. This codes for CASRGQGINYGYTF.

The gene calls are TRBV27 and TRBJ1-1; 7 nucleotides match TRBD1. The CDR3 length is 16 residues. The J segment lost 9 bases and the V segment lost 7 bases, leaving 20 bases of the junction unmatched. Looked up from germline, CDR1 is MNHEY and CDR2 is SMNVEV (reference sequence). DNA of the CDR3: TGTGCCAGCAACGCTTCTTGCACTTACACAGGGGACCAAGCTTTCTTT. As protein: CASNASCTYTGDQAFF.

The chain has TRBV2 and TRBJ2-7, with 11 positions matching TRBD2. This CDR3 has 16 amino acids. V lost 5 bases to trimming and J lost 7 bases; unmatched junction nucleotides: 13. CDR1 is SNHLY, CDR2 FYNNEI, per germline. CDR3 sequence reads: CASSQIAGGPSDEQYF. As DNA, the CDR3 is TGTGCCAGCAGTCAGATAGCGGGAGGGCCGTCTGATGAGCAGTACTTC.

For the CDR3, the DNA is TGTGCCAGCAGCTTCGGTTTTGGCGGAACTAGGAATGAGCAGTTCTTC. Translation gives CASSFGFGGTRNEQFF. The V and J genes are TRBV11-2 and TRBJ2-1; a possible D gene is TRBD2 (5 bases). Germline values: CDR1 SGHAT, CDR2 FQNNGV. The CDR3 covers 16 residues. Trimming cost V 3 bases and J 7 bases, with 19 bases left between them.

This chain uses TRBV7-8 with TRBJ2-4; 7 bases fit TRBD1. Trimming cost V 5 bases and J 8 bases; bases outside gene matches: 6. Germline values: CDR1 SGHVS, CDR2 FQNEAQ. CDR3 size: 13 residues. The CDR3 DNA reads as TGTGCCAGCAGCACCGACAGGGTACACATTCAGTACTTC. Its protein is CASSTDRVHIQYF.

The rearrangement joins TRBV27 to TRBJ2-6, with TRBD1 as a possible D gene (6 bases). Trimming stripped 7 bases from V and 0 bases from J, with 19 bases between. This CDR3 has 18 residues. Germline V gives CDR1 MNHEY, CDR2 SMNVEV (reference sequence). This CDR3 is CASTRFGQGRSGANVLTF. The CDR3 region has the DNA TGTGCCAGCACCCGGTTTGGGCAGGGGCGCTCTGGGGCCAACGTCCTGACTTTC.

This clone has only a few counts. This sequence joins TRBV18 and TRBJ2-5; D ambiguous. This CDR3 spans 13 amino acids. Germline-derived CDR1 and CDR2 are KGHSH and LQKENI. V gave up 2 bases and J gave up 5 bases, with 9 bases separating them. In DNA form, the CDR3 reads TGTGCCAGCTCACCAATATCGGGTGAGACCCAGTACTTC. Amino acids: CASSPISGETQYF.

The chain is built from TRBV2 and TRBJ1-2; tentative D call: TRBD1 (5 bases). Germline V gene data show CDR1 as SNHLY and CDR2 as FYNNEI. The CDR3 sequence is 13 residues long. V lost 3 bases and J lost 2, with 7 bases in between. The CDR3 nucleotides are TGTGCCAGCAGTGACACAGGAAACTATGGCTACACCTTC. Translating it yields CASSDTGNYGYTF.

The chain has TRBV9 and TRBJ1-1; weak D call: TRBD1 (6 bases). In germline, CDR1 is SGDLS, CDR2 YYNGEE. The germline V and J ends were trimmed by 4 bases and 1 base, with 17 bases remaining between them. This CDR3 contains 16 residues. The DNA for the CDR3 is TGTGCCAGCAGCCTAGGGGGGGGTAGGGGGAACACTGAAGCTTTCTTT. Amino acid sequence: CASSLGGGRGNTEAFF.

J is TRBJ2-5 and V is TRBV2; 8 nucleotides line up with TRBD1. CDR1 is SNHLY and CDR2 is FYNNEI in the germline V gene. CDR3 size: 13 residues. The J segment lost 3 bases and the V segment lost 6 bases, leaving 3 bases of the junction unmatched. The CDR3 DNA reads as TGTGCCAGCAGATGGGACAGGAAAGAGACCCAGTACTTC. This codes for CASRWDRKETQYF. Variable domain in full (rest from reference TRBV2 and TRBJ2-5): EPEVTQTPSHQVTQMGQEVILRCVPISNHLYFYWYRQILGQKVEFLVSFYNNEISEKSEIFDDQFSVERPDGSNFTLKIRSTKLEDSAMYFCASRWDRKETQYFGPGTRLLVL.

CDR3 loop: CASSVLGATSGRIKQFF. For the CDR3, the DNA is TGTGCCAGCAGCGTCCTCGGGGCGACTAGCGGGAGAATCAAGCAGTTCTTC. The chain uses TRBV9 and TRBJ2-1, with TRBD2 identical over 12 bases. J was trimmed by 11 bases and V by 2 bases; bases with no gene match: 14. The germline CDR1 and CDR2 sequences are SGDLS and YYNGEE. The CDR3 loop spans 17 amino acids.

The rearrangement uses TRBV5-1 and TRBJ2-2; 10 nucleotides line up with TRBD1. Germline CDR1 and CDR2: SGHRS and YFSETQ. Trimming at V came to 6 bases and at J to 2 bases, leaving 13 bases not matched to a gene. This CDR3 has 18 amino acids. The CDR3 coding sequence is TGCGCCAGCACCCCACCGGGACAGGGGTTTCCCAACACCGGGGAGCTGTTTTTT. It codes for CASTPPGQGFPNTGELFF.

The rearrangement uses TRBV6-1 and TRBJ2-1; 9 bases fit TRBD2. CDR1 and CDR2 (germline): MNHNS, SASEGT. CDR3 length: 15 amino acids. The V and J ends lost 1 base and 4 bases, in that order; junction bases with no gene match: 2. CDR3 loop: CASSEEAGGYNEQFF. The CDR3 region has the DNA TGTGCCAGCAGTGAAGAGGCGGGAGGGTACAATGAGCAGTTCTTC.

V and J are TRBV7-2 and TRBJ2-7, with a possible D match to TRBD1 (6 bases). Germline values: CDR1 SGHTA, CDR2 FQGNSA. The CDR3 runs 14 residues. V dropped 6 bases and J dropped 4 bases, with 16 bases sitting between them. The CDR3 bases are TGTGCCAGCAGGTTCGCGACAGGTGCTTACGAGCAGTACTTC. Amino acids: CASRFATGAYEQYF. Based on the CDR3 plus reference TRBV7-2 and TRBJ2-7, the full variable domain is GAGVSQSPSNKVTEKGKDVELRCDPISGHTALYWYRQSLGQGLEFLIYFQGNSAPDKSGLPSDRFSAERTGGSVSTLTIQRTQQEDSAVYLCASRFATGAYEQYFGPGTRLTVT.

The rearrangement joins TRBV15 to TRBJ1-4, with 8 bases that match TRBD1. The CDR3 contains 17 residues. The germline CDR1 and CDR2 sequences are LNHNV and YYDKDF (reference sequence). J lost 2 bases, V lost 5 bases, and 10 bases had no gene match. In nucleotides, the CDR3 is TGTGCCACCAGCGAAGTGACAGGGGAGGTGACTAATGAAAAACTGTTTTTT. It translates to CATSEVTGEVTNEKLFF.

J is TRBJ1-2 and V is TRBV5-1; no clear D. Germline assignment: CDR1 SGHRS and CDR2 YFSETQ. V gave up 1 base and J gave up 3 bases, with 7 bases separating them. The CDR3 has 13 amino acids. The CDR3 DNA sequence: TGCGCCAGCAGCTTGCAGAACGACTATGGCTACACCTTC. Translating it yields CASSLQNDYGYTF.

This clone was seen a few times. The chain links TRBV12-5 to TRBJ2-7; 8 nucleotides agree with TRBD2. Trimming at V came to 3 bases and at J to 2 bases, leaving 6 bases not matched to a gene. Looked up from germline, CDR1 is LGHNT and CDR2 is FRNRAP. There are 15 residues in the CDR3. CDR3 nucleotide sequence: TGTGCTAGTGGTTTCCAGCGGGGGCCAACCTACGAGCAGTACTTC. It specifies CASGFQRGPTYEQYF.

This chain links TRBV11-1 with TRBJ2-1; D is ambiguous. The V end lost 5 bases, the J end lost 5 bases, and 7 bases lay between the germline ends. The CDR3 loop spans 12 amino acids. The germline gives CDR1 SGHAT, CDR2 FQDESV (reference sequence). The CDR3 here is CASSRNNNEQFF. The CDR3 coding sequence is TGTGCCAGCAGCCGAAACAACAATGAGCAGTTCTTC.

The rearrangement joins TRBV19 to TRBJ2-7; 10 bases are shared with TRBD1. The germline CDR1 and CDR2 sequences are LNHDA and SQIVND (reference sequence). The CDR3 contains 15 residues. Trimming at V came to 5 bases and at J to 6 bases, leaving 10 bases not matched to a gene. The DNA for the CDR3 is TGTGCCAGTAGTGATCGGGACAGGGGCTTTTTCGAGCAGTACTTC. Translation gives CASSDRDRGFFEQYF.

The chain joins TRBV28 to TRBJ2-1; 13 nucleotides agree with TRBD2. V was pared by 2 bases and J by 14 bases, with 3 bases of the junction left unmatched. Germline V lookup: CDR1 MDHEN, CDR2 SYDVKM. The CDR3 spans 13 residues. DNA of the CDR3: TGTGCCAGCAGTTTAGGACTAGCGGGAGAGGAGTTCTTC. This sequence encodes CASSLGLAGEEFF.